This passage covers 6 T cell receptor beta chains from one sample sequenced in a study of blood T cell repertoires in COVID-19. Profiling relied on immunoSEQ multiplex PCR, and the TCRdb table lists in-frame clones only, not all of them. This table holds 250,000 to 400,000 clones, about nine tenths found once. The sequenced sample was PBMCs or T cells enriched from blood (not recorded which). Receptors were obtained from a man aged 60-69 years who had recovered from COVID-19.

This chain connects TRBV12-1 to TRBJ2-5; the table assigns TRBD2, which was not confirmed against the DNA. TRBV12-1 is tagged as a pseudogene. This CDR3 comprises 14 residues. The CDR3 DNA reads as TGTGCCAGCAGCTTTTGTCCGTACCAAGAGACCCAGTACTTC. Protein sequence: CASSFCPYQETQYF.

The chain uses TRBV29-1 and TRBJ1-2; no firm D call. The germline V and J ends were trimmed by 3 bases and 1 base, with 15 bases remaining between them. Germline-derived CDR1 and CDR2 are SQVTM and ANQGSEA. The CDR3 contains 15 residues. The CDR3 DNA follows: TGCAGCGTTGAGGGCTACCCAAAGGATAACTATGGCTACACCTTC. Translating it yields CSVEGYPKDNYGYTF.

This CDR3 reads CARSLSVAGYPDTQYF. In DNA, the CDR3 is TGTGCCAGAAGCTTGTCGGTGGCAGGGTACCCAGATACGCAGTATTTT. The chain links TRBV5-3 to TRBJ2-3; TRBD1 is a possible D gene (5 bases). TRBV5-3 carries the ORF label, with uncertain function. V was shortened by 1 base and J by 4 bases, with 16 bases between the two germline ends. The CDR3 length is 16 residues.

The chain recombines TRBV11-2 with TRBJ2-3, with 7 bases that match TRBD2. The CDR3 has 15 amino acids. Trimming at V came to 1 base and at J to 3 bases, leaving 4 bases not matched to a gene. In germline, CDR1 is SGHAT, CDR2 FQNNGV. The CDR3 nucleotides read TGTGCCAGCAGCTTAGTTGGGGGACTAACAGATACGCAGTATTTT. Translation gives CASSLVGGLTDTQYF.

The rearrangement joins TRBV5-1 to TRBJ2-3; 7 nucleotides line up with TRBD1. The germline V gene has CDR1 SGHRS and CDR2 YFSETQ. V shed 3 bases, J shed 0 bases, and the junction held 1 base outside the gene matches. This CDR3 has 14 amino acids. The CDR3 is CASSSGQSTDTQYF. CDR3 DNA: TGCGCCAGCAGCTCGGGACAGAGCACAGATACGCAGTATTTT.

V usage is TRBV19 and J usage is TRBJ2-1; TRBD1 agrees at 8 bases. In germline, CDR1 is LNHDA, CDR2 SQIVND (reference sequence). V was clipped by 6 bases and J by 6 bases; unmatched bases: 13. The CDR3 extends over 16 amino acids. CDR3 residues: CASRGRDRWGGNEQFF. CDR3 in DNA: TGTGCCAGTAGGGGACGGGACAGGTGGGGAGGCAATGAGCAGTTCTTC.